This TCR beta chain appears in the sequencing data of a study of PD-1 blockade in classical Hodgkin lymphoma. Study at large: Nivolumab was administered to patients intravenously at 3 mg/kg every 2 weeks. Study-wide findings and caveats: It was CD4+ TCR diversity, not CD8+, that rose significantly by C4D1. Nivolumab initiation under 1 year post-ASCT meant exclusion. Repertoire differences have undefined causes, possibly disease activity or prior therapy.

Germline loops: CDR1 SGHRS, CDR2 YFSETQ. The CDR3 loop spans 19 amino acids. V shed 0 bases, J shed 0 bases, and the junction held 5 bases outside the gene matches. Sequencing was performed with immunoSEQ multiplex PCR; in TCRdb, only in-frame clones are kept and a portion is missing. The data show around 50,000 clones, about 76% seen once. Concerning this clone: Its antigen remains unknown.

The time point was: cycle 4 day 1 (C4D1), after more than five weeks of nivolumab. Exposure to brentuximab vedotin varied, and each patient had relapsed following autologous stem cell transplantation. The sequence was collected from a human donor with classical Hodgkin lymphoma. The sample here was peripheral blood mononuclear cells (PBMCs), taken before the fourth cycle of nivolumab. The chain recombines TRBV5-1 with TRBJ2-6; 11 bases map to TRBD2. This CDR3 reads CASSLAPGLAVSGANVLTF. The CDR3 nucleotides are TGCGCCAGCAGCTTGGCCCCGGGACTAGCGGTCTCTGGGGCCAACGTCCTGACTTTC.